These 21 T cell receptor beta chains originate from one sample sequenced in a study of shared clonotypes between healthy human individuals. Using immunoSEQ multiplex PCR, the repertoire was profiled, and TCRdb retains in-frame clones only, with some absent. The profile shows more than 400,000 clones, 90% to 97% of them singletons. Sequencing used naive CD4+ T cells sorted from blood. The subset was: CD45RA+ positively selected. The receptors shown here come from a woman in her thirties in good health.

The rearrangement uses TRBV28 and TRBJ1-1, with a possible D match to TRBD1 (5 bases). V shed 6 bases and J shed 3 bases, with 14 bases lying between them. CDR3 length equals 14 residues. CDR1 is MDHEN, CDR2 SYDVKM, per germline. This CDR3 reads CASSTAQGYTEAFF. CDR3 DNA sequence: TGTGCCAGCAGCACAGCCCAGGGCTACACTGAAGCTTTCTTT. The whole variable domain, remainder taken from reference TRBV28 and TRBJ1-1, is DVKVTQSSRYLVKRTGEKVFLECVQDMDHENMFWYRQDPGLGLRLIYFSYDVKMKEKGDIPEGYSVSREKKERFSLILESASTNQTSMYLCASSTAQGYTEAFFGQGTRLTVV.

This CDR3 is CASSQNPGQGEEQYF. CDR3 DNA sequence: TGTGCCAGCAGCCAAAACCCGGGACAGGGGGAGGAGCAGTACTTC. The gene calls are TRBV14 and TRBJ2-5, with 11 bases aligning to TRBD1. The CDR3 is 15 residues long. The junction had 10 bases not matched to a gene; V was cut back by 2 bases and J by 11 bases. Germline assignment: CDR1 SGHDN and CDR2 FVKESK.

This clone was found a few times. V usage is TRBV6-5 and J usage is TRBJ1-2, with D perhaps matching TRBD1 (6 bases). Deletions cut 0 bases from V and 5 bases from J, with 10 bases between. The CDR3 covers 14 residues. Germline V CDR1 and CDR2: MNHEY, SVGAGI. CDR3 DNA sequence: TGTGCCAGCAGTTACTCGAGTAGGGGGTATGGCTACACCTTC. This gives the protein CASSYSSRGYGYTF.

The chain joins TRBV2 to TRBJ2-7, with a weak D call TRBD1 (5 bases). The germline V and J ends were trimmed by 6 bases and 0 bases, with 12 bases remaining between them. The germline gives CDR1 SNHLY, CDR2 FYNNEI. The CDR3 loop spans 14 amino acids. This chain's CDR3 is CASRGQYSSYEQYF. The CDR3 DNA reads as TGTGCCAGCAGGGGGCAGTATAGCTCCTACGAGCAGTACTTC.

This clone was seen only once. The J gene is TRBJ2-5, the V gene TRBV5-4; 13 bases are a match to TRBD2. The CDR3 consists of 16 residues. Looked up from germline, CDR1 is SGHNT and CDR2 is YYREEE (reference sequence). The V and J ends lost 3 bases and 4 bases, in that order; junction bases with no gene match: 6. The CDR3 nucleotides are TGTGCCAGCAGCTCACTAGCGGGAGGGCCGGGAGAGACCCAGTACTTC. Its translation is CASSSLAGGPGETQYF.

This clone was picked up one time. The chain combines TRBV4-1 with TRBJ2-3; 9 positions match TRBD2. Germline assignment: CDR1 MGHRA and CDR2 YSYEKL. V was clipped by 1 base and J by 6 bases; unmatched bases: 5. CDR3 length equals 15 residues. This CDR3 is CASSQVAGAGDTQYF. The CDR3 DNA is TGCGCCAGCAGCCAAGTAGCGGGAGCGGGGGATACGCAGTATTTT.

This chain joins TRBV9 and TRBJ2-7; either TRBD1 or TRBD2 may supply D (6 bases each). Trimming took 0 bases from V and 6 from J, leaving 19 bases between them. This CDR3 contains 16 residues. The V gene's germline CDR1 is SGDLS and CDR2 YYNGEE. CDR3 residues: CASSVDQDRGVGEQYF. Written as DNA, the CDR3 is TGTGCCAGCAGCGTAGATCAGGATAGGGGGGTGGGCGAGCAGTACTTC.

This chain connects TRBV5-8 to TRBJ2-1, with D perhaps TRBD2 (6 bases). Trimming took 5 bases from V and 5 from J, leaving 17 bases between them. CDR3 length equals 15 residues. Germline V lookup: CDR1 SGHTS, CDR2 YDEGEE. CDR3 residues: CASSRTVLADNEQFF. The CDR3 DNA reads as TGTGCCAGCAGTCGAACGGTACTAGCCGACAATGAGCAGTTCTTC.

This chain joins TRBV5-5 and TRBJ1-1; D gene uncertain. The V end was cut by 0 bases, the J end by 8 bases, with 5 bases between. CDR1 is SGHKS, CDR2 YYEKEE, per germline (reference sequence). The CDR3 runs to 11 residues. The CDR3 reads CASSLESEAFF. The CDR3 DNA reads TGTGCCAGCAGCTTGGAGTCAGAAGCTTTCTTT.

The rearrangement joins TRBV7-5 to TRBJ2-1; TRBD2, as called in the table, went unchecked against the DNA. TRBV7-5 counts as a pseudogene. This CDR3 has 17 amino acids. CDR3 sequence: CVRSPSDPAPRRNEQFF. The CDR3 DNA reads TGTGTCAGAAGCCCCTCAGACCCAGCGCCTAGAAGGAATGAGCAGTTCTTC.

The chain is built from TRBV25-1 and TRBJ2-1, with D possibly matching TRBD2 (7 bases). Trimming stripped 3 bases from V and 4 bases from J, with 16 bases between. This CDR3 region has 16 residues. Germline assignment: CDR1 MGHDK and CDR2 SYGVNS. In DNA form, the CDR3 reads TGTGCCAGCAGTGACCCGTGGACTAGGGGGTACAATGAGCAGTTCTTC. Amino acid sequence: CASSDPWTRGYNEQFF.

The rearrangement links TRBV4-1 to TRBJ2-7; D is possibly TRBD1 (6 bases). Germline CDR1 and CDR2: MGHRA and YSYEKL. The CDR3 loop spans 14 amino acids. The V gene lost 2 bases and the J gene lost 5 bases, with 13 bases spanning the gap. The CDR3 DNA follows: TGCGCCAGCAGCCAATACCGAAACAGGGACGAGCAGTACTTC. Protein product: CASSQYRNRDEQYF.

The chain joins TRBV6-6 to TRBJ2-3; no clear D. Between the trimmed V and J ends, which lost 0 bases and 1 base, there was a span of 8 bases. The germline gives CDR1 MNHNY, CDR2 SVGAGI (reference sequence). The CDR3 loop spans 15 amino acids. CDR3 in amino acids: CASSYSGPGTDTQYF. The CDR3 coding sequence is TGTGCCAGCAGTTACTCCGGGCCGGGCACAGATACGCAGTATTTT.

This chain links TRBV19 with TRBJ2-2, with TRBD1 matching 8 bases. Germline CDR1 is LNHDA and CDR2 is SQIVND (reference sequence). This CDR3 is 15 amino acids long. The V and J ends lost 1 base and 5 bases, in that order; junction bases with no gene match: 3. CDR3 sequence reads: CASSIVQGATGELFF. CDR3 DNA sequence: TGTGCCAGTAGTATAGTTCAGGGGGCGACCGGGGAGCTGTTTTTT. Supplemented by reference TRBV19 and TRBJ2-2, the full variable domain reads DGGITQSPKYLFRKEGQNVTLSCEQNLNHDAMYWYRQDPGQGLRLIYYSQIVNDFQKGDIAEGYSVSREKKESFPLTVTSAQKNPTAFYLCASSIVQGATGELFFGEGSRLTVL.

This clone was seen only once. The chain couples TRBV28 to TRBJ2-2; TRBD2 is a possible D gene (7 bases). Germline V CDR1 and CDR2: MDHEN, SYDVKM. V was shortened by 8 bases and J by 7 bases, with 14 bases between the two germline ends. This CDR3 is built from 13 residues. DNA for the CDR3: TGTGCCAGCGCGGGGGCGGCCAGCGGGGAGCTGTTTTTT. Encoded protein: CASAGAASGELFF. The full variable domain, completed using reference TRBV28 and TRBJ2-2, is DVKVTQSSRYLVKRTGEKVFLECVQDMDHENMFWYRQDPGLGLRLIYFSYDVKMKEKGDIPEGYSVSREKKERFSLILESASTNQTSMYLCASAGAASGELFFGEGSRLTVL.

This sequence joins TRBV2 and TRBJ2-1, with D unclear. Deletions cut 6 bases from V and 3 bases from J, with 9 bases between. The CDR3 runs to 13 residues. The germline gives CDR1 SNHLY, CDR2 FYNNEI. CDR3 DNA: TGTGCCAGCAGCTATGACAACTACAATGAGCAGTTCTTC. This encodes CASSYDNYNEQFF.

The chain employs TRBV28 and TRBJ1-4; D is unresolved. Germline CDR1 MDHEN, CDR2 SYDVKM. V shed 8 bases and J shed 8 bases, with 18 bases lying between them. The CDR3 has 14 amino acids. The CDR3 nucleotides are TGTGCCAGCTTTACCCATCAAGCTGGGGAAAAACTGTTTTTT. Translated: CASFTHQAGEKLFF.

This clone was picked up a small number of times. The CDR3 DNA is TGTGCCACCAGCCAAAGACTAGGGAACACCGGGGAGCTGTTTTTT. This translates into CATSQRLGNTGELFF. J is TRBJ2-2 and V is TRBV15; possible D gene TRBD2, 6 bases. The CDR3 has 15 amino acids. Trimming pared 5 bases from V and 1 base from J, leaving 11 bases between. The germline gives CDR1 LNHNV, CDR2 YYDKDF (reference sequence).

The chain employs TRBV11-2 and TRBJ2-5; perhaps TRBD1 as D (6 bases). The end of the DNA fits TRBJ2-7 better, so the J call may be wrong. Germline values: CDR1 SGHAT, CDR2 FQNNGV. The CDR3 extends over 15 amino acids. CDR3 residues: CASSPNGQPIYEQYF. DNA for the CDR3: TGTGCCAGCAGCCCAAACGGACAGCCGATCTACGAGCAGTACTTC.

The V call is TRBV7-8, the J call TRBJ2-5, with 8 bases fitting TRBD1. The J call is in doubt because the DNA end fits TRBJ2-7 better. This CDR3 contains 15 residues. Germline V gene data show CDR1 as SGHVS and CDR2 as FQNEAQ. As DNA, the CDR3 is TGTGCCAGCAGGATATCCAGGGGGCTTCCCTACGAGCAGTACTTC. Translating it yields CASRISRGLPYEQYF.

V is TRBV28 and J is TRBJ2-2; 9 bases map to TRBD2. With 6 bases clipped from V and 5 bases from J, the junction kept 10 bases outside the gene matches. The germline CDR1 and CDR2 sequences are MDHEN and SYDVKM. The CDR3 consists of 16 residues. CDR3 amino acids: CASSPRGSGRTGELFF. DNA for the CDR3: TGTGCCAGCAGCCCCCGTGGTAGCGGGAGAACCGGGGAGCTGTTTTTT. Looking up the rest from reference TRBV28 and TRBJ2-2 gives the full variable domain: DVKVTQSSRYLVKRTGEKVFLECVQDMDHENMFWYRQDPGLGLRLIYFSYDVKMKEKGDIPEGYSVSREKKERFSLILESASTNQTSMYLCASSPRGSGRTGELFFGEGSRLTVL.